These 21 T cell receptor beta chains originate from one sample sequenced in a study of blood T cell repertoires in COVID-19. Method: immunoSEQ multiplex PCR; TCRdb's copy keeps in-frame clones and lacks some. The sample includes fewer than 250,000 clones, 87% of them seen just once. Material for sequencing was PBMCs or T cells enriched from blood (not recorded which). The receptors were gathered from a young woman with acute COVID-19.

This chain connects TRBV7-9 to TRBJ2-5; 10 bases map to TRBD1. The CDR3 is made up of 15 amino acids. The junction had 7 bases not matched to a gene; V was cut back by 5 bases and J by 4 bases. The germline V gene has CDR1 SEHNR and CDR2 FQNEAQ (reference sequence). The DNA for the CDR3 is TGTGCCAGCAGCAACCCGACAGGGGGCCTAGAGACCCAGTACTTC. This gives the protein CASSNPTGGLETQYF.

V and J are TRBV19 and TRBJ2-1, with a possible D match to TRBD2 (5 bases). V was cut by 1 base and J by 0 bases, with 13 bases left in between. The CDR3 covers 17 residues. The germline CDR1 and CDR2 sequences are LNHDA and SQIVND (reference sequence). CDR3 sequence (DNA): TGTGCCAGTAGTATAGGAACCCAGCGGAGCTCCTACAATGAGCAGTTCTTC. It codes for CASSIGTQRSSYNEQFF.

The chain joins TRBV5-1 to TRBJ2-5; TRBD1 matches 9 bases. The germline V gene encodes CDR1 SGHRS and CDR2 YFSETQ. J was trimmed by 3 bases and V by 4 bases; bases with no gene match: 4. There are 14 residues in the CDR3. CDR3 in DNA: TGCGCCAGCAGCCACCGGACAGGGGAAGAGACCCAGTACTTC. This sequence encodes CASSHRTGEETQYF.

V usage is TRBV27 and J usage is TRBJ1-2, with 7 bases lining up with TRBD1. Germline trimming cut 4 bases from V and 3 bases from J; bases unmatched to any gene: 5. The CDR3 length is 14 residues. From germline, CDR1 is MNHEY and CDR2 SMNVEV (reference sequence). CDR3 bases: TGTGCCAGCAGTTCCGGGACAGACTACTATGGCTACACCTTC. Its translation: CASSSGTDYYGYTF.

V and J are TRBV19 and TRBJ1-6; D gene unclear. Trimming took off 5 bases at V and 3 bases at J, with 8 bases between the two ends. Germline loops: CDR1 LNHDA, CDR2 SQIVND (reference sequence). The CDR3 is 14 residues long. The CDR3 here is CASSAELYNSPLHF. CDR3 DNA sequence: TGTGCCAGTAGTGCGGAACTCTATAATTCACCCCTCCACTTT.

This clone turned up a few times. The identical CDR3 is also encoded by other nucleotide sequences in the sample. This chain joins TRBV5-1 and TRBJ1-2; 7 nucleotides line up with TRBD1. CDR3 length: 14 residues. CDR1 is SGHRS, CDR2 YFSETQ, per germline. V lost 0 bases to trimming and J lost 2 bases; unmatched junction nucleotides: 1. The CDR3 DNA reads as TGCGCCAGCAGCTTGGGGGGACAGAACTATGGCTACACCTTC. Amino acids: CASSLGGQNYGYTF.

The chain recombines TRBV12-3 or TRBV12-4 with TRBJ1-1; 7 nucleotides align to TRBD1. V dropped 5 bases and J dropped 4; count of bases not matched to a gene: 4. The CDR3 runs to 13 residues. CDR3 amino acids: CASSHRGVTEAFF. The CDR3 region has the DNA TGTGCCAGCAGTCACAGGGGAGTCACTGAAGCTTTCTTT.

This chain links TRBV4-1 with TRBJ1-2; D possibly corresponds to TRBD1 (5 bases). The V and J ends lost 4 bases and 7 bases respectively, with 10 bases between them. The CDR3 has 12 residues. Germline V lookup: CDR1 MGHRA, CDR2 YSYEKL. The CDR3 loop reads CASSRGRVGYTF. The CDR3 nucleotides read TGCGCCAGCAGCCGGGGGAGGGTTGGCTACACCTTC.

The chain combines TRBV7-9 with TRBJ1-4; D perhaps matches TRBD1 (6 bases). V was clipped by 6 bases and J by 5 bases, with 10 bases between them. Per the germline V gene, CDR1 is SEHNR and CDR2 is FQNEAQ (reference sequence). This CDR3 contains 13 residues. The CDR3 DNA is TGTGCCAGCAGTATCGGACAGAATGAAAAACTGTTTTTT. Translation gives CASSIGQNEKLFF.

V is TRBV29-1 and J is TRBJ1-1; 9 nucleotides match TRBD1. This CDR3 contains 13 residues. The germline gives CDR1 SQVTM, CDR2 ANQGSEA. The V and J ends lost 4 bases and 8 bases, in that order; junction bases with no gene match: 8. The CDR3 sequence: CSVVGDRESEAFF. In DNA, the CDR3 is TGCAGCGTTGTAGGGGACAGGGAATCGGAAGCTTTCTTT.

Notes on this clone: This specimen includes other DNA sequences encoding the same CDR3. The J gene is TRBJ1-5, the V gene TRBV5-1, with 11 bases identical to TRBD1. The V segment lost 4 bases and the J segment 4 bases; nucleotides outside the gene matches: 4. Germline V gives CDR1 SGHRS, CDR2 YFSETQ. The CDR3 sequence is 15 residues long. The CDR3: CASSPGQGANQPQHF. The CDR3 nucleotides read TGCGCCAGCAGCCCCGGACAGGGGGCGAATCAGCCCCAGCATTTT.

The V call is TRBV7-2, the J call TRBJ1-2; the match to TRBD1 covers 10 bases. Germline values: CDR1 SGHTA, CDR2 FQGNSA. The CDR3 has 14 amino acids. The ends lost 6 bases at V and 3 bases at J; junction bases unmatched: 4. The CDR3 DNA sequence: TGTGCCAGCAGTCTTGGACAGGGGGACTATGGCTACACCTTC. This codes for CASSLGQGDYGYTF.

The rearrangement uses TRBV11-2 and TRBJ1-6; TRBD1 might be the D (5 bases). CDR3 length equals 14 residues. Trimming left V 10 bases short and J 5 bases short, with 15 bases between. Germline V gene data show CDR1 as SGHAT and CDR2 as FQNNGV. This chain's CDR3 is CATGGVRDNSPLHF. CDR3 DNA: TGTGCCACGGGGGGGGTCCGGGATAATTCACCCCTCCACTTT.

CDR3 nucleotides: TGTGCCAGCTCACCGACAGGGTCGAACACTGAAGCTTTCTTT. Its protein is CASSPTGSNTEAFF. The chain links TRBV18 to TRBJ1-1, with 7 bases aligning to TRBD1. V shed 3 bases and J 1 base; nucleotides not matched to a gene: 2. In germline, CDR1 is KGHSH, CDR2 LQKENI. The CDR3 length is 14 residues.

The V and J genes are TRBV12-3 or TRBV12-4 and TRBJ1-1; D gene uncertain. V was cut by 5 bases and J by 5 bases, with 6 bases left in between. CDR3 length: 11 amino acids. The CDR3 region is CASSPGTEAFF. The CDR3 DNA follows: TGTGCCAGCAGTCCCGGTACTGAAGCTTTCTTT.

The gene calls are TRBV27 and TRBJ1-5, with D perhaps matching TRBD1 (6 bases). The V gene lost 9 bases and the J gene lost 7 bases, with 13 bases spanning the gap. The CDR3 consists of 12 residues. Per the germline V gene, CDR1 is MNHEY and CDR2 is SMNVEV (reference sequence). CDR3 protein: CASRQEDQPQHF. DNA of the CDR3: TGTGCCAGTAGACAGGAGGACCAGCCCCAGCATTTT.

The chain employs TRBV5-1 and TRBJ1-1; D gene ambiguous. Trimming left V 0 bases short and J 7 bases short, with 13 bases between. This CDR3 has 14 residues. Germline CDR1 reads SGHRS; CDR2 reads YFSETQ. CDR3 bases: TGCGCCAGCAGCTTGGGGGGAGACTCGGTTGAAGCTTTCTTT. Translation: CASSLGGDSVEAFF.

CDR3 residues: CASSPGTGTYEQYF. The CDR3 nucleotides are TGCGCCAGCAGCCCCGGGACAGGGACGTACGAGCAGTACTTC. The J gene is TRBJ2-7, the V gene TRBV5-1; 9 nucleotides agree with TRBD1. The germline V gene has CDR1 SGHRS and CDR2 YFSETQ. This CDR3 has 14 residues. V dropped 4 bases and J dropped 4; count of bases not matched to a gene: 6.

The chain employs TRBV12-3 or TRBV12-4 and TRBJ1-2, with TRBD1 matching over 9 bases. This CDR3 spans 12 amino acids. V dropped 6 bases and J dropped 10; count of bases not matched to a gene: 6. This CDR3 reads CASRYGQGYYTF. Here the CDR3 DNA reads TGTGCCAGCAGGTACGGACAGGGGTACTACACCTTC.

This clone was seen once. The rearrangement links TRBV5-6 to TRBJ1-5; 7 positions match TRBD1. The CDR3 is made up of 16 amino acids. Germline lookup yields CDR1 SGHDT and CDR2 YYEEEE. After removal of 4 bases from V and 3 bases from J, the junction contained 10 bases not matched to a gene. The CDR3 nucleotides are TGTGCCAGCAGCCGACAGGGATTGGGTTTCAATCAGCCCCAGCATTTT. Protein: CASSRQGLGFNQPQHF.

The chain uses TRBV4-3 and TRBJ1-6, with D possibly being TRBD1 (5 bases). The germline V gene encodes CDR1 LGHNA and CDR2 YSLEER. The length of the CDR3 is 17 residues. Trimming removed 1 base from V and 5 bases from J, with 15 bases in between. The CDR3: CASSQVAGDFDNSPLHF. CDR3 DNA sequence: TGCGCCAGCAGCCAAGTGGCCGGGGACTTCGATAATTCACCCCTCCACTTT.